This T cell receptor beta chain was retrieved from a study of identifying expanded T cells in peripheral blood. Points on this clone: Its antigen is still unknown.

TCRdb's copy holds only in-frame clones and misses some; the assay was immunoSEQ multiplex PCR. The data contain approximately 80,000 clones, just under 85% of them singletons. Study conclusions and caveats: Across healthy donors, higher total template counts meant significantly greater roughly 2-week count variance. Approximately 1.2 clones differed between technical replicates, versus around 15 and 18 over time.

Trimming took 6 bases from V and 1 from J; bases not matched to a gene: 9. The germline CDR1 and CDR2 sequences are SNHLY and FYNNEI. The CDR3 spans 16 residues. No infections or other immune events were documented during collection. The rearrangement links TRBV2 to TRBJ2-3, with TRBD2 identical over 8 bases. This TCR was sampled from a person between 18 and 75 years old in good health. Sequenced: blood. CDR3 protein: CASSQYSGKGTDTQYF. The CDR3 nucleotides are TGTGCCAGCAGCCAGTATAGCGGGAAGGGCACAGATACGCAGTATTTT.